Below, 27 T cell receptor beta chains from the same sample are listed, as sequenced in a study of T cells in Graves' hyperthyroidism and ophthalmopathy. What was amplified from RNA transcripts were TCR beta CDR3 regions. The HTBI primer set was used in a first-round RT-PCR of the TCR CDR3. TCRdb re-derived calls from the multiplex PCR reads in MiXCR, one entry per CDR3 protein. The profile covers 450,000 to 700,000 distinct CDR3 sequences, with just over 45% appearing a single time and around a fifth taken by the ten largest. The specimen sequenced was peripheral blood or thyroid tissue (not recorded which). The receptors shown here come from an adult woman with Graves' disease, either hyperthyroidism or ophthalmopathy (not recorded which).

The chain uses TRBV29-1 and TRBJ2-7; tentative D call: TRBD1 (6 bases). This CDR3 is built from 14 residues. CDR1 is SQVTM, CDR2 ANQGSEA, per germline. Between the trimmed V and J ends, which lost 4 bases and 2 bases, there was a span of 15 bases. CDR3 sequence reads: CSVGWTDTTYEQYF. The CDR3 coding sequence is TGCAGCGTTGGTTGGACAGACACAACCTACGAGCAGTACTTC.

The V and J genes are TRBV7-8 and TRBJ2-7; D call uncertain. Trimming left V 0 bases short and J 1 base short, with 10 bases between. The CDR3 covers 15 residues. Looked up from germline, CDR1 is SGHVS and CDR2 is FQNEAQ. This chain's CDR3 is CASSLAGAASYEQYF. CDR3 coding DNA: TGTGCCAGCAGCTTAGCTGGAGCTGCGTCCTACGAGCAGTACTTC.

With respect to this clonotype: The DNA is omitted, as the CDR3 cannot be located on it reliably, and the CDR3 follows TCRdb's listing. The chain combines TRBV25-1 with TRBJ2-7; the listed D gene, TRBD2, was not tested against the DNA. Germline CDR1 and CDR2: MGHDK and SYGVNS. The CDR3 is made up of 16 amino acids, end residues included. The chain's CDR3 is CACSARLWREAYEQYF.

This clonotype appeared many times. The chain uses TRBV7-3 and TRBJ2-5; no definite D call. CDR1 is SGHTA, CDR2 FQGTGA, per germline. The length of the CDR3 is 17 residues. Trimming pared 1 base from V and 5 bases from J, leaving 20 bases between. CDR3 sequence: CASSLRIGSLGVETQYF. For the CDR3, the DNA is TGTGCCAGCAGCTTAAGGATAGGCAGTCTCGGAGTGGAGACCCAGTACTTC.

This clonotype was seen at least ten times. The rearrangement joins TRBV7-8 to TRBJ1-3, with D tentatively TRBD1 (5 bases). Trimming pared 5 bases from V and 4 bases from J, leaving 15 bases between. This CDR3 spans 15 amino acids. Looked up from germline, CDR1 is SGHVS and CDR2 is FQNEAQ. The CDR3 DNA sequence: TGTGCCAGCAGCACACGGGACGTAAAAGGAAACACCATATATTTT. Its translation: CASSTRDVKGNTIYF.

The chain has TRBV25-1 and TRBJ1-6; 10 bases align to TRBD1. Germline V gene lookup returns CDR1 MGHDK and CDR2 SYGVNS. J lost 9 bases, V lost 6 bases, and 14 bases had no gene match. The CDR3 covers 17 residues. CDR3 in DNA: TGTGCCAGCAGCTTAGGCCTCCACGGGACAGGGGTTTCACCCCTCCACTTT. Protein: CASSLGLHGTGVSPLHF.

Of note for this clonotype: Mismatch with germline at one junction end may stem from a read error. This chain uses TRBV10-3 with TRBJ2-7, with D maybe TRBD2 (5 bases). The CDR3 is 16 amino acids. Germline V gene sequence: CDR1 ENHRY, CDR2 SYGVKD. In DNA form, the CDR3 reads TGTGCCATCAGTGAGTCTGAATTACCGAACACCGGGGAGCTGTACTTC. It yields the protein CAISESELPNTGELYF.

This clonotype was counted between two and nine times. The rearrangement joins TRBV3-1 to TRBJ1-4; no firm D call. V was cut by 6 bases and J by 8 bases, with 13 bases left in between. The CDR3 consists of 13 residues. CDR1 is LGHDT, CDR2 YNNKEL, per germline (reference sequence). The CDR3 DNA is TGTGCCAGCAGTCGCAGCAGAGGGGAAAAACTGTTTTTT. It specifies CASSRSRGEKLFF.

The chain employs TRBV5-1 and TRBJ2-5; 8 nucleotides agree with TRBD2. CDR1 and CDR2 (germline): SGHRS, YFSETQ. Germline trimming cut 0 bases from V and 5 bases from J; bases unmatched to any gene: 6. This CDR3 spans 15 amino acids. In DNA form, the CDR3 reads TGCGCCAGCAGCTTGGAGCAGCCGGGGGGGGAGACCCAGTACTTC. Translating gives CASSLEQPGGETQYF.

The chain links TRBV7-9 to TRBJ2-7; 7 positions agree with TRBD1. CDR1 is SEHNR, CDR2 FQNEAQ, per germline (reference sequence). The V and J ends lost 5 bases and 3 bases, in that order; junction bases with no gene match: 13. This CDR3 has 16 residues. CDR3 protein: CASSHKQRTGGYEQYF. CDR3 bases: TGTGCCAGCAGCCACAAGCAACGGACAGGAGGCTACGAGCAGTACTTC.

The rearrangement uses TRBV4-1 and TRBJ1-2, with D maybe TRBD1 (5 bases). The germline V and J ends were trimmed by 8 bases and 4 bases, with 29 bases remaining between them. The CDR3 totals 18 residues. Germline V gives CDR1 MGHRA, CDR2 YSYEKL. The CDR3 loop reads CASGWTPLVSRDLYGYTF. The CDR3 coding sequence is TGCGCCAGCGGCTGGACCCCCCTCGTCTCGAGGGACCTCTATGGCTACACCTTC.

V and J are TRBV24-1 and TRBJ2-7; tentatively, D is TRBD1 or TRBD2 (5 bases each). The germline CDR1 and CDR2 sequences are KGHDR and SFDVKD. CDR3 length: 13 residues. V was trimmed by 1 base and J by 6 bases, leaving 9 bases between them. The CDR3 DNA sequence: TGTGCCACCAGTGATTTTGGGGGACCCGAGCAGTACTTC. Protein product: CATSDFGGPEQYF.

Many counts were recorded for this clonotype. This sequence joins TRBV7-9 and TRBJ2-7; D gene uncertain. The CDR3 runs to 13 residues. The ends were cut back, 5 bases at V and 2 bases at J, with 10 bases in the middle. Germline values: CDR1 SEHNR, CDR2 FQNEAQ (reference sequence). CDR3 loop: CASSPPGPYEQYF. The CDR3 DNA sequence: TGTGCCAGCAGCCCCCCCGGTCCCTACGAGCAGTACTTC.

The gene calls are TRBV15 and TRBJ1-1, with D possibly TRBD1 on 5 matching bases. The CDR3 is made up of 16 amino acids. Trimming took 1 base from V and 6 from J, leaving 18 bases between them. Germline V CDR1 and CDR2: LNHNV, YYDKDF (reference sequence). CDR3 sequence: CATSRASEGPRAEAFF. CDR3 sequence (DNA): TGTGCCACCAGCAGAGCTTCCGAGGGGCCTAGGGCTGAAGCTTTCTTT.

This clonotype was seen repeatedly, ten times or more. This sequence joins TRBV5-1 and TRBJ1-1; D gene uncertain. V dropped 4 bases and J dropped 5 bases, with 24 bases sitting between them. Germline V gives CDR1 SGHRS, CDR2 YFSETQ. This CDR3 has 17 residues. The CDR3 is CASSKDPRQGSGTEAFF. DNA for the CDR3: TGCGCCAGCAGCAAAGATCCCCGACAAGGTTCCGGAACTGAAGCTTTCTTT. Full variable domain (remainder filled in from reference TRBV5-1 and TRBJ1-1): KAGVTQTPRYLIKTRGQQVTLSCSPISGHRSVSWYQQTPGQGLQFLFEYFSETQRNKGNFPGRFSGRQFSNSRSEMNVSTLELGDSALYLCASSKDPRQGSGTEAFFGQGTRLTVV.

This chain connects TRBV19 to TRBJ2-7, with 8 bases aligning to TRBD2. The CDR3 length is 14 residues. CDR1 is LNHDA and CDR2 is SQIVND in the germline V gene (reference sequence). With V trimmed by 3 bases and J by 5 bases, 6 bases remained unmatched. The CDR3: CASSIGAGVDEQYF. CDR3 coding DNA: TGTGCCAGTAGTATTGGAGCGGGAGTCGACGAGCAGTACTTC.

This clonotype appeared many times. The chain combines TRBV28 with TRBJ2-7, with unresolved D. From germline, CDR1 is MDHEN and CDR2 SYDVKM. The CDR3 loop spans 12 amino acids. The V end lost 6 bases, the J end lost 5 bases, and 11 bases lay between the germline ends. This CDR3 is CASSPTDDEQYF. Here the CDR3 DNA reads TGTGCCAGCAGCCCCACGGACGACGAGCAGTACTTC.

This clonotype came up a few times. The rearrangement uses TRBV7-2 and TRBJ2-7, with 10 bases that match TRBD1. The trim removed 10 bases at V and 6 bases at J, leaving 12 bases unmatched. The CDR3 is made up of 14 amino acids. The germline CDR1 and CDR2 sequences are SGHTA and FQGNSA. CDR3 DNA sequence: TGTGCCATCAGTGAGCCGGGACAGGGGTTCGAGCAGTACTTC. This sequence encodes CAISEPGQGFEQYF.

The V gene is TRBV19, the J gene TRBJ1-5; maybe TRBD1 (6 bases). Deletions cut 7 bases from V and 5 bases from J, with 18 bases between. The CDR3 spans 15 residues. The germline V gene has CDR1 LNHDA and CDR2 SQIVND (reference sequence). The CDR3 DNA reads TGTGCCAGTACGTGGGTGGCAGGGGTGGATCAGCCCCAGCATTTT. Encoded protein: CASTWVAGVDQPQHF.

The chain employs TRBV6-6 and TRBJ1-2; 7 bases are a match to TRBD1. CDR1 is MNHNY and CDR2 is SVGAGI in the germline V gene (reference sequence). V shed 8 bases and J 8 bases; nucleotides not matched to a gene: 2. The CDR3 covers 10 residues. Here the CDR3 DNA reads TGTGCCAGCGAAGGGGGCGGCTACACCTTC. Translating it yields CASEGGGYTF.

This clonotype has a count of ten or more. V usage is TRBV7-2 and J usage is TRBJ1-5; TRBD1 might be the D (5 bases). Trimming took off 1 base at V and 4 bases at J, with 14 bases between the two ends. In germline, CDR1 is SGHTA, CDR2 FQGNSA. The CDR3 runs to 16 residues. The CDR3 DNA sequence: TGTGCCAGCAGCTTAGGGGGACGGCCCGATAATCAGCCCCAGCATTTT. Protein: CASSLGGRPDNQPQHF. Drawing the rest from reference TRBV7-2 and TRBJ1-5, the complete variable domain is GAGVSQSPSNKVTEKGKDVELRCDPISGHTALYWYRQSLGQGLEFLIYFQGNSAPDKSGLPSDRFSAERTGGSVSTLTIQRTQQEDSAVYLCASSLGGRPDNQPQHFGDGTRLSIL.

V is TRBV20-1 and J is TRBJ2-5, with 7 bases that match TRBD1. The V segment lost 3 bases and the J segment 2 bases; nucleotides outside the gene matches: 3. From germline, CDR1 is DFQATT and CDR2 SNEGSKA (reference sequence). The CDR3 extends over 13 amino acids. The CDR3 coding sequence is TGCAGTGCTAGGACAGGGAGTCAAGAGACCCAGTACTTC. Encoded protein: CSARTGSQETQYF.

This clonotype was recorded many times. V is TRBV11-2 and J is TRBJ2-7; 10 nucleotides match TRBD2. Per the germline V gene, CDR1 is SGHAT and CDR2 is FQNNGV. The CDR3 consists of 14 residues. The V segment lost 5 bases and the J segment 6 bases; nucleotides outside the gene matches: 7. CDR3 DNA sequence: TGTGCCAGCAGCCCACTAGCGGGGCGAGGCGAGCAGTACTTC. It codes for CASSPLAGRGEQYF.

The table lists this clonotype with many counts. This chain joins TRBV20-1 and TRBJ1-1, with no clear D. This CDR3 contains 10 residues. With 2 bases removed from V and 5 bases from J, the gap between germline ends came to 3 bases. Germline V gene sequence: CDR1 DFQATT, CDR2 SNEGSKA (reference sequence). The CDR3 sequence: CSARKTEAFF. The CDR3 region has the DNA TGCAGTGCTAGAAAGACTGAAGCTTTCTTT.

CDR3 amino acids: CASSVELAGGGETQYF. The CDR3 region has the DNA TGTGCCAGCAGCGTTGAACTAGCGGGAGGAGGGGAGACCCAGTACTTC. V gene TRBV25-1 combines with J gene TRBJ2-5, with 12 bases fitting TRBD2. CDR3 size: 16 residues. The J segment lost 5 bases and the V segment lost 6 bases, leaving 10 bases of the junction unmatched. Germline loops: CDR1 MGHDK, CDR2 SYGVNS.

The chain has TRBV7-9 and TRBJ2-2, with D hard to call. The CDR3 sequence is 15 residues long. V lost 6 bases and J lost 4, with 15 bases in between. Germline loops: CDR1 SEHNR, CDR2 FQNEAQ (reference sequence). As DNA, the CDR3 is TGTGCCAGCAGTCATGAGACAAAGCGCACCGGGGAGCTGTTTTTT. Translated: CASSHETKRTGELFF.

The sample holds a few counts of this clonotype. The rearrangement uses TRBV29-1 and TRBJ1-2, with D hard to call. V was shortened by 4 bases and J by 4 bases, with 13 bases between the two germline ends. CDR3 length: 13 amino acids. CDR1 and CDR2 (germline): SQVTM, ANQGSEA. Here the CDR3 reads CSVVGSTVYGYTF. The CDR3 bases are TGCAGCGTTGTAGGTAGTACGGTCTATGGCTACACCTTC.